Presented here are 3 T cell receptor beta chains from one specimen sequenced in a study of T cell responses to AZD1222 COVID-19 vaccine. Libraries were prepared by immunoSEQ multiplex PCR; TCRdb keeps only in-frame clonotypes and omits some of them. The sample has roughly 140,000 clones; around 90% are singletons. This specimen consisted of peripheral blood, obtained 28 days after the second AZD1222 dose. These receptors were taken from an adult who received the AZD1222 COVID-19 vaccine.

The rearrangement joins TRBV5-6 to TRBJ1-5, with 8 nucleotides matching TRBD1. CDR3 length: 15 residues. Germline V CDR1 and CDR2: SGHDT, YYEEEE. V was clipped by 2 bases and J by 4 bases; unmatched bases: 5. CDR3 amino acids: CASSFRGTGNQPQHF. The DNA of the CDR3 is TGTGCCAGCAGCTTCCGCGGGACAGGAAATCAGCCCCAGCATTTT.

The chain links TRBV7-2 to TRBJ2-2, with no clear D. The CDR3 contains 15 residues. Trimming removed 2 bases from V and 5 bases from J, with 12 bases in between. CDR1 SGHTA and CDR2 FQGNSA come from the germline V gene. CDR3 protein: CASSLPPVGTGELFF. The CDR3 nucleotides read TGTGCCAGCAGCTTACCCCCAGTTGGGACCGGGGAGCTGTTTTTT.

This clone turned up a few times. This rearrangement joins TRBV30 to TRBJ1-6; perhaps TRBD1 as D (5 bases). This CDR3 spans 15 amino acids. V was shortened by 5 bases and J by 0 bases, with 11 bases between the two germline ends. Germline CDR1 is GTSNPN and CDR2 is SVGIG (reference sequence). In DNA, the CDR3 is TGTGCCTGGGGACATATGAGCTCCTATAATTCACCCCTCCACTTT. Amino acids: CAWGHMSSYNSPLHF.